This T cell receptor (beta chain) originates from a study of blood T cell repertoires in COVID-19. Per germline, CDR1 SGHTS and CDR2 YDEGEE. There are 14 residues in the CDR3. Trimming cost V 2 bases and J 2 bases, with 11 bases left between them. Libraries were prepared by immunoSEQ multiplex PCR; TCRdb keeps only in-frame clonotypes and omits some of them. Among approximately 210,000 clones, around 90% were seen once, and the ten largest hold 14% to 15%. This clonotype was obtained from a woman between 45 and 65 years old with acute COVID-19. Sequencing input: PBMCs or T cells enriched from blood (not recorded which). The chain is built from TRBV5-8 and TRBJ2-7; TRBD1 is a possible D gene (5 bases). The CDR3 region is CASSLMQGPYEQYF. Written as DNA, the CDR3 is TGTGCCAGCAGCTTAATGCAGGGTCCCTACGAGCAGTACTTC.